The rows below give T cell receptor beta chains drawn from one sample of a study of PD-1 blockade in mismatch repair-deficient tumors. Generated by immunoSEQ multiplex PCR, the TCRdb table keeps only in-frame clones and is missing some. In the table there are tens of thousands of clones, about 85% of which are singletons. Sequenced here: peripheral blood, sampled 12 weeks after starting pembrolizumab. Source of these receptors: an adult with mismatch repair-deficient cancer. CDR3s include the opening cysteine and the closing phenylalanine or tryptophan. The D gene is left open where the match is weak. For some rows the clone size is stated as once, few or many, or as a class when expanded; others skip it.

>TRBV5-1|TRBJ2-3|-|-
CASSPVVADTQYF
TGCGCCAGCAGCCCTGTGGTGGCAGATACGCAGTATTTT
>TRBV10-1|TRBJ1-1|-|-
CASSESLDAEAFF
TGCGCCAGCAGTGAGTCGCTGGATGCTGAAGCTTTCTTT
>TRBV27|TRBJ2-7|-|TRBD2
CASSVGTSGYEQYF
TGTGCCAGCAGTGTGGGGACTAGCGGCTACGAGCAGTACTTC
>TRBV5-8|TRBJ2-7|-|-
CASSRMRDPPEQYF
TGTGCCAGCAGCCGAATGAGGGATCCCCCCGAGCAGTACTTC
>TRBV6-1|TRBJ1-2|-|TRBD1
CASSLTGSHGYTF
TGTGCCAGCAGTCTGACAGGGAGCCATGGCTACACCTTC
>TRBV30|TRBJ2-3|-|-
CAWSVESTDTQYF
TGTGCCTGGAGTGTAGAAAGCACAGATACGCAGTATTTT
>TRBV29-1|TRBJ1-2|-|-
CSVLGPRYLDGYTF
TGCAGCGTTTTGGGCCCGCGATACCTCGATGGCTACACCTTC
>TRBV4-1|TRBJ1-2|-|-
CASSRQPGNYGYTF
TGCGCCAGCAGCCGTCAACCGGGAAACTATGGCTACACCTTC
>TRBV5-1|TRBJ2-7|-|-
CASSLGGEIPYEQYF
TGCGCCAGCAGCTTGGGAGGTGAAATCCCCTACGAGCAGTACTTC
>TRBV7-9|TRBJ2-7|-|TRBD2
CASSPREGPSYEQYF
TGTGCCAGCAGCCCGCGGGAGGGCCCCTCCTACGAGCAGTACTTC
>TRBV5-1|TRBJ2-7|-|TRBD2
CASSLDASGRSYEQYF
TGCGCCAGCAGCTTGGATGCTAGCGGGAGGTCGTACGAGCAGTACTTC
>TRBV25-1|TRBJ2-7|-|-
CATTYQYEQYF
TGTGCCACCACTTACCAGTACGAGCAGTACTTC
>TRBV6-5|TRBJ1-2|-|-
CASNPRPDLFGYTF
TGTGCCAGCAACCCCAGGCCCGACCTGTTTGGCTACACCTTC
>TRBV7-9|TRBJ2-7|-|-
CASSLQASEQYF
TGTGCCAGCAGCTTACAGGCATCCGAGCAGTACTTC
>TRBV5-1|TRBJ2-1|-|TRBD2
CASSLGAGVYNEQFF
TGCGCCAGCAGCTTGGGGGCGGGAGTGTACAATGAGCAGTTCTTC
>TRBV6-5|TRBJ1-2|-|-
CASSYSAAQSPYTF
TGTGCCAGCAGTTACTCGGCAGCTCAATCACCTTACACCTTC
>TRBV12-5|TRBJ2-7|few|TRBD2
CASGLVLSGGRAPAREQYF
TGTGCTAGTGGTTTGGTACTTTCAGGCGGGAGGGCCCCCGCCCGCGAGCAGTACTTC
>TRBV13|TRBJ1-1|-|-
CASSLVAGRTEAFF
TGTGCCAGCAGCTTAGTCGCAGGGAGGACTGAAGCTTTCTTT
>TRBV7-3|TRBJ1-1|-|-
CASSPTDQNTEAFF
TGTGCCAGCAGCCCGACAGATCAGAACACTGAAGCTTTCTTT
>TRBV19|TRBJ2-5|-|-
CASSRNNYAQETQYF
TGTGCCAGTAGTAGGAATAACTATGCCCAAGAGACCCAGTACTTC
>TRBV6-5|TRBJ2-1|-|-
CASSSRTGGEQFF
TGTGCCAGCAGTTCTCGGACTGGGGGTGAGCAGTTCTTC
>TRBV7-8|TRBJ2-2|-|TRBD2
CASSLAGGGANTGELFF
TGTGCCAGCAGCTTAGCTGGGGGGGGAGCTAACACCGGGGAGCTGTTTTTT
>TRBV19|TRBJ2-4|-|-
CASSIEGLKNIQYF
TGTGCCAGTAGTATCGAGGGTCTCAAAAACATTCAGTACTTC
>TRBV5-4|TRBJ2-7|-|-
CASSGRRGNNEQYF
TGTGCCAGCAGCGGGCGCAGGGGAAACAACGAGCAGTACTTC
>TRBV11-3|TRBJ2-5|-|-
CASSLEDKGMETQYF
TGTGCCAGCAGCTTAGAGGACAAGGGAATGGAGACCCAGTACTTC
>TRBV7-9|TRBJ2-1|-|-
CASIPDSNEQFF
TGTGCCAGCATACCGGACTCCAATGAGCAGTTCTTC
>TRBV12-2|TRBJ2-7|-|-
CASRVEEVSYEQYF
TGTGCAAGTCGCGTAGAGGAAGTCTCCTACGAGCAGTACTTC
>TRBV11-2|TRBJ2-2|-|-
CASSFGVNTGELFF
TGTGCCAGCAGCTTCGGAGTGAACACCGGGGAGCTGTTTTTT
>TRBV7-3|TRBJ2-7|few|-
CASSPGRTSYEQYF
TGTGCCAGCAGCCCGGGACGGACATCCTACGAGCAGTACTTC
>TRBV27|TRBJ2-5|-|-
CASSSLLGEAYQETQYF
TGTGCCAGCAGTTCACTCTTGGGGGAAGCGTACCAAGAGACCCAGTACTTC
>TRBV6-5|TRBJ2-2|-|-
CASSYYASINTGELFF
TGTGCCAGCAGTTACTACGCCTCAATCAACACCGGGGAGCTGTTTTTT
>TRBV4-3|TRBJ2-1|-|-
CASSHAGGEQFF
TGCGCCAGCAGCCACGCCGGCGGGGAGCAGTTCTTC
>TRBV30|TRBJ2-2|-|-
CAWSVLPGDTGELFF
TGTGCCTGGAGTGTACTCCCAGGGGACACCGGGGAGCTGTTTTTT
>TRBV5-6|TRBJ2-5|-|TRBD2
CASSLLAGGRSFETQYF
TGTGCCAGCAGCCTCCTAGCGGGAGGGAGAAGCTTCGAGACCCAGTACTTC
>TRBV27|TRBJ1-1|-|TRBD1
CASSTGQGKSNTEAFF
TGTGCCAGCAGTACTGGACAGGGGAAATCGAACACTGAAGCTTTCTTT
>TRBV28|TRBJ1-2|-|-
CASSLRAPPGDYTF
TGTGCCAGCAGTTTAAGGGCCCCGCCGGGCGACTACACCTTC
>TRBV5-1|TRBJ2-7|-|-
CASSQVQVPSSEQYF
TGCGCCAGCAGTCAAGTTCAGGTCCCGTCTAGCGAGCAGTACTTC
>TRBV5-1|TRBJ1-5|-|-
CASSWNREPVPYQPQHF
TGCGCCAGCAGCTGGAACCGGGAACCGGTCCCCTATCAGCCCCAGCATTTT
>TRBV6-1|TRBJ1-1|-|-
CASSHRGEGEAFF
TGTGCCAGTTCGCATCGGGGCGAGGGGGAAGCTTTCTTT
>TRBV11-2|TRBJ1-1|-|TRBD1
CASSLAWTGEPFF
TGTGCCAGCAGCTTAGCTTGGACAGGGGAACCTTTCTTT
>TRBV19|TRBJ1-2|-|-
CASSMGSLYGYTF
TGTGCCAGTAGTATGGGCAGCCTATATGGCTACACCTTC
>TRBV18|TRBJ1-1|once|-
CASSPPGPVTEAFF
TGTGCCAGCTCACCACCTGGCCCGGTCACTGAAGCTTTCTTT